Presented here are 28 T cell receptor beta chains from one specimen sequenced in a study of blood T cell repertoires in COVID-19. Assay: immunoSEQ multiplex PCR; the TCRdb copy retains only in-frame clones and omits some. The sample has about 360,000 clones; 70% to 90% are singletons. Sequences were obtained from peripheral blood. Every receptor here comes from a human donor in a cohort sampled during active COVID-19.

The chain is built from TRBV6-5 and TRBJ2-5; unclear D gene. Germline V lookup: CDR1 MNHEY, CDR2 SVGAGI. The CDR3 sequence is 11 residues long. V shed 4 bases and J shed 5 bases, with 5 bases lying between them. The CDR3 DNA reads TGTGCCAGCAGTTGGCGGGAGACCCAGTACTTC. It yields the protein CASSWRETQYF.

This chain joins TRBV12-3 or TRBV12-4 and TRBJ1-2; 8 positions agree with TRBD1. Unmatched junction bases numbered 7, after V lost 5 bases and J lost 8 bases. The CDR3 totals 13 residues. The CDR3 bases are TGTGCCAGCAGTAATGACAGGGGTGGAGGCTACACCTTC. Its translation is CASSNDRGGGYTF.

CDR3 amino acids: CASSLGTAYGYTF. The CDR3 DNA reads as TGTGCCAGCAGCCTGGGGACAGCCTACGGCTACACCTTC. The chain combines TRBV28 with TRBJ1-2; 7 positions agree with TRBD1. The germline CDR1 and CDR2 sequences are MDHEN and SYDVKM. After removal of 6 bases from V and 8 bases from J, the junction contained 9 bases not matched to a gene. The CDR3 runs 13 residues.

This chain connects TRBV15 to TRBJ2-3; TRBD2 aligns across 7 bases. The CDR3 is 14 amino acids. CDR1 is LNHNV and CDR2 is YYDKDF in the germline V gene (reference sequence). The ends lost 4 bases at V and 2 bases at J; junction bases unmatched: 3. CDR3 sequence: CATSMGGDTDTQYF. CDR3 in DNA: TGTGCCACCAGCATGGGAGGGGACACAGATACGCAGTATTTT.

This chain links TRBV28 with TRBJ1-1, with D unclear. The CDR3 is 19 amino acids. Trimming pared 2 bases from V and 3 bases from J, leaving 25 bases between. Germline V gene lookup returns CDR1 MDHEN and CDR2 SYDVKM. The chain's CDR3 is CASSLISWIKGGTDTEAFF. The CDR3 nucleotides read TGTGCCAGCAGTTTAATAAGTTGGATTAAAGGAGGAACTGACACTGAAGCTTTCTTT.

To note about this clone: The same CDR3 arises from other DNA sequences in this sample as well. V and J are TRBV7-3 and TRBJ2-5; a possible D gene is TRBD1 (5 bases). Germline values: CDR1 SGHTA, CDR2 FQGTGA. V gave up 8 bases and J gave up 1 base, with 11 bases separating them. This CDR3 comprises 13 residues. The CDR3 nucleotides read TGTGCCAGCTCCCAGGGCCCCCAAGAGACCCAGTACTTC. It translates to CASSQGPQETQYF.

The gene calls are TRBV6-6 and TRBJ2-1; 8 bases are a match to TRBD2. Germline loops: CDR1 MNHNY, CDR2 SVGAGI (reference sequence). The J segment lost 4 bases and the V segment lost 5 bases, leaving 7 bases of the junction unmatched. The CDR3 is 15 amino acids. CDR3 loop: CASSPKRELYNEQFF. CDR3 sequence (DNA): TGTGCCAGCAGTCCAAAGCGGGAGCTTTACAATGAGCAGTTCTTC.

The chain uses TRBV10-3 and TRBJ1-3, with D possibly being TRBD1 (6 bases). Between the trimmed V and J ends, which lost 3 bases and 0 bases, there was a span of 9 bases. The CDR3 is 15 residues long. Per germline, CDR1 ENHRY and CDR2 SYGVKD. CDR3 coding DNA: TGTGCCATCAGTGACCAACAGGGCTCTGGAAACACCATATATTTT. Translated: CAISDQQGSGNTIYF.

Worth noting for this clone: Sequence at one end of the junction differs from germline and may be a read error. The V gene is TRBV25-1, the J gene TRBJ1-2, with D tentatively TRBD1 (6 bases). The CDR3 is 9 amino acids. The V gene's germline CDR1 is MGHDK and CDR2 SYGVNS. CDR3 in amino acids: CASSDRGLF. CDR3 nucleotide sequence: TGTGCCAGCAGTGACAGGGGTCTCTTC.

The rearrangement links TRBV24-1 to TRBJ2-5; D is perhaps TRBD1 (6 bases). Trimming pared 5 bases from V and 5 bases from J, leaving 17 bases between. CDR3 length: 15 residues. CDR1 and CDR2 from the germline V gene are KGHDR and SFDVKD. The DNA for the CDR3 is TGTGCCACCAGTGCCATGGGGGCCCCCCGGGAGACCCAGTACTTC. Translating it yields CATSAMGAPRETQYF.

The gene calls are TRBV3-1 (or the pseudogene TRBV3-2) and TRBJ2-1; D possibly corresponds to TRBD1 (6 bases). Trimming stripped 1 base from V and 7 bases from J, with 20 bases between. This CDR3 contains 17 residues. Per the germline V gene, CDR1 is LGHDT and CDR2 is YNNKEL (reference sequence). The CDR3 loop reads CASSQAGTPVIRNEQFF. The CDR3 region has the DNA TGTGCCAGCAGCCAAGCAGGGACACCCGTGATACGGAATGAGCAGTTCTTC.

The chain joins TRBV6-5 to TRBJ2-6, with a possible D match to TRBD1 (5 bases). Between the trimmed V and J ends, which lost 10 bases and 4 bases, there was a span of 11 bases. CDR3 size: 13 residues. CDR1 is MNHEY, CDR2 SVGAGI, per germline. In DNA, the CDR3 is TGTGCCACCGGACATCCAGGGGCCAACGTCCTGACTTTC. This gives the protein CATGHPGANVLTF.

The chain combines TRBV18 with TRBJ1-1; D is unresolved. This CDR3 region has 14 residues. CDR1 is KGHSH, CDR2 LQKENI, per germline. Trimming stripped 6 bases from V and 1 base from J, with 12 bases between. CDR3 protein: CASSTTEANTEAFF. The CDR3 region has the DNA TGTGCCAGCTCGACGACGGAGGCGAACACTGAAGCTTTCTTT. Full variable domain (remainder filled in from reference TRBV18 and TRBJ1-1): NAGVMQNPRHLVRRRGQEARLRCSPMKGHSHVYWYRQLPEEGLKFMVYLQKENIIDESGMPKERFSAEFPKEGPSILRIQQVVRGDSAAYFCASSTTEANTEAFFGQGTRLTVV.

This clone was counted a single time. The chain recombines TRBV5-1 with TRBJ1-1; 7 bases map to TRBD1. Looked up from germline, CDR1 is SGHRS and CDR2 is YFSETQ. The CDR3 totals 14 residues. V shed 2 bases and J 3 bases; nucleotides not matched to a gene: 4. Here the CDR3 DNA reads TGCGCCAGCAGCTTTAATCAGGGGGACACTGAAGCTTTCTTT. Translation gives CASSFNQGDTEAFF.

The chain is built from TRBV6-5 and TRBJ2-1, with D tentatively TRBD2 (5 bases). V was shortened by 5 bases and J by 5 bases, with 10 bases between the two germline ends. CDR1 is MNHEY, CDR2 SVGAGI, per germline. This CDR3 spans 13 amino acids. The CDR3 DNA sequence: TGTGCCAGCAGTAGCGGTGAAAACAATGAGCAGTTCTTC. Its translation: CASSSGENNEQFF.

This chain joins TRBV6-5 and TRBJ1-4; perhaps TRBD1 as D (5 bases). V dropped 6 bases and J dropped 4 bases, with 15 bases sitting between them. Germline V gives CDR1 MNHEY, CDR2 SVGAGI. The CDR3 sequence is 15 residues long. In nucleotides, the CDR3 is TGTGCCAGCAGCTACAGGAAGGGGATTAATGAAAAACTGTTTTTT. It is translated as CASSYRKGINEKLFF.

This sequence joins TRBV6-1 and TRBJ1-2, with D possibly being TRBD1 (6 bases). This CDR3 contains 16 residues. V lost 4 bases and J lost 6, with 21 bases in between. Germline lookup yields CDR1 MNHNS and CDR2 SASEGT. CDR3 sequence: CASSVIFGGHRNGYTF. The CDR3 nucleotides read TGTGCCAGCAGTGTCATATTCGGGGGGCATAGGAATGGCTACACCTTC.

This clone appeared once. The chain couples TRBV7-3 to TRBJ2-2; D may be TRBD2 (5 bases). The V gene lost 3 bases and the J gene lost 1 base, with 9 bases spanning the gap. Germline V lookup: CDR1 SGHTA, CDR2 FQGTGA. CDR3 length: 15 amino acids. In DNA, the CDR3 is TGTGCCAGCAGCTTGCGGACTGGGAACACCGGGGAGCTGTTTTTT. This translates into CASSLRTGNTGELFF.

The genes are TRBV5-6 and TRBJ2-1, with D perhaps matching TRBD2 (5 bases). Germline-derived CDR1 and CDR2 are SGHDT and YYEEEE. The CDR3 is 13 amino acids. The V end lost 3 bases, the J end lost 7 bases, and 11 bases lay between the germline ends. The DNA for the CDR3 is TGTGCCAGCAGCTCGGACTCTAGGAATGAGCAGTTCTTC. Encoded protein: CASSSDSRNEQFF.

The CDR3 loop reads CASNIHQGANTEAFF. CDR3 bases: TGTGCCAGCAATATCCACCAGGGGGCGAACACTGAAGCTTTCTTT. The chain couples TRBV2 to TRBJ1-1, with 8 nucleotides matching TRBD1. J gave up 1 base and V 7 bases, and 8 bases lay outside the gene matches. CDR1 SNHLY and CDR2 FYNNEI come from the germline V gene. The CDR3 runs to 15 residues.

The CDR3 DNA reads as TGTGCCAGCAGTTCCGCGACGGGCTTTAGCGGGAGCTACGAGCAGTACTTC. This gives the protein CASSSATGFSGSYEQYF. The rearrangement joins TRBV28 to TRBJ2-7; 9 nucleotides match TRBD2. The CDR3 loop spans 17 amino acids. V lost 4 bases to trimming and J lost 3 bases; unmatched junction nucleotides: 13. The V gene's germline CDR1 is MDHEN and CDR2 SYDVKM.

This clone was seen more than once but under ten times. The chain has TRBV10-3 and TRBJ1-2; 7 bases align to TRBD1. CDR1 and CDR2 from the germline V gene are ENHRY and SYGVKD. The V segment lost 4 bases and the J segment 4 bases; nucleotides outside the gene matches: 0. CDR3 length: 12 amino acids. In nucleotides, the CDR3 is TGTGCCATCAGTGGGGACAGCTATGGCTACACCTTC. It codes for CAISGDSYGYTF.

The chain employs TRBV4-1 and TRBJ2-5, with D perhaps matching TRBD1 (5 bases). The germline V gene has CDR1 MGHRA and CDR2 YSYEKL. The CDR3 sequence is 17 residues long. V lost 4 bases, J lost 1 base, and 19 bases lay in between. CDR3 nucleotide sequence: TGCGCCAGCAGCCGAGAAAGGAGACAGAGTCGCCAAGAGACCCAGTACTTC. Protein product: CASSRERRQSRQETQYF.

The V call is TRBV5-4, the J call TRBJ1-2; TRBD1 aligns across 10 bases. The length of the CDR3 is 15 residues. In germline, CDR1 is SGHNT, CDR2 YYREEE (reference sequence). V dropped 4 bases and J dropped 6; count of bases not matched to a gene: 9. The CDR3 DNA sequence: TGTGCCAGCAGCCTCACGGGGACAGGGGAAAATGGCTACACCTTC. It translates to CASSLTGTGENGYTF.

The chain uses TRBV12-3 or TRBV12-4 and TRBJ1-2, with D tentatively TRBD1 (5 bases). V gave up 3 bases and J gave up 6 bases, with 11 bases separating them. The CDR3 is 13 residues long. CDR3 region: CASSFDRPDGYTF. Here the CDR3 DNA reads TGTGCCAGCAGTTTCGACAGACCCGATGGCTACACCTTC.

This clone has more than one count but fewer than ten. The genes are TRBV30 and TRBJ2-5; 10 nucleotides agree with TRBD2. CDR3 length: 14 amino acids. CDR1 and CDR2 (germline): GTSNPN, SVGIG (reference sequence). Losses at the gene ends were 0 bases for V and 5 bases for J; bases not matched to a gene: 3. The CDR3 sequence is CAWSVTTSGETQYF. The CDR3 nucleotides read TGTGCCTGGAGTGTGACGACTAGCGGGGAGACCCAGTACTTC.

This clone was observed a single time. This chain joins TRBV23-1 and TRBJ2-5, with a possible D match to TRBD1 (6 bases). TRBV23-1 is assigned to the ORF class and has an uncertain function. The CDR3 runs to 15 residues. V lost 10 bases to trimming and J lost 2 bases, with 20 bases between them. CDR3 DNA: TGCGCCACCCTCCGCCCCGAGACAGGACAAGAGACCCAGTACTTC. As protein: CATLRPETGQETQYF.

The chain joins TRBV9 to TRBJ2-5; TRBD1 is a possible D gene (5 bases). CDR1 SGDLS and CDR2 YYNGEE come from the germline V gene. CDR3 length: 16 amino acids. V dropped 0 bases and J dropped 5 bases, with 17 bases sitting between them. The DNA for the CDR3 is TGTGCCAGCAGCGTAGGTCTGCCCAGGGCGGTGGAGACCCAGTACTTC. This encodes CASSVGLPRAVETQYF.